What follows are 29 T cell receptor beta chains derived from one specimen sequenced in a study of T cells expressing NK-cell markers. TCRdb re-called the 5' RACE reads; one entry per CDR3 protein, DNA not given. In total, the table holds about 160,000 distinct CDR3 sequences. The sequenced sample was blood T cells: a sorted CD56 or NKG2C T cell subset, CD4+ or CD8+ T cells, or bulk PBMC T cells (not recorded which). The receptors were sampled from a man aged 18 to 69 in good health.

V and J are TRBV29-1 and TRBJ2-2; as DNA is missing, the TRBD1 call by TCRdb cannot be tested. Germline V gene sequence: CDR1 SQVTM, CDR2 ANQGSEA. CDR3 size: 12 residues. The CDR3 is CSVTGGTGELFF.

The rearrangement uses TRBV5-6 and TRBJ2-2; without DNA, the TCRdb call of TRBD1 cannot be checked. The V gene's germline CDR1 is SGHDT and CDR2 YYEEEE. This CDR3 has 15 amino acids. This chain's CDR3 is CASRLFGQNTGELFF.

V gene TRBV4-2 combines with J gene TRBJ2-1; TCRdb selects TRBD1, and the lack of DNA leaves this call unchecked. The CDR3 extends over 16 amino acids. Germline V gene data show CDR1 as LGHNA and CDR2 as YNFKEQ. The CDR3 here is CASSQDPGGHSNEQFF.

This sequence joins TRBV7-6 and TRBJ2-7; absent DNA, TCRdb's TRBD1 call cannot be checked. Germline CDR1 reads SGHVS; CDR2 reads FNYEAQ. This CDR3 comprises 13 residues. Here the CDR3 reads CASSQGPLREQYF.

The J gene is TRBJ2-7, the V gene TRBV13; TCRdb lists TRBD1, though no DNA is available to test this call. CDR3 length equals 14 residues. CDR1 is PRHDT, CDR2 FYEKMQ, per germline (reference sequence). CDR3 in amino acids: CASSPRDRSYEQYF.

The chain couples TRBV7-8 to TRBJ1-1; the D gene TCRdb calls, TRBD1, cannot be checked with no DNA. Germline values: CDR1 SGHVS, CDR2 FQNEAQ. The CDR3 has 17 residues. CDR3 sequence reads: CASSLVSGHGVNTEAFF.

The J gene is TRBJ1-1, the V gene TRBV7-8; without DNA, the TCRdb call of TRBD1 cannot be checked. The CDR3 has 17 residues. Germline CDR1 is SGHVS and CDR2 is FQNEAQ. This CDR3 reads CASSLVRGIFMNTEAFF.

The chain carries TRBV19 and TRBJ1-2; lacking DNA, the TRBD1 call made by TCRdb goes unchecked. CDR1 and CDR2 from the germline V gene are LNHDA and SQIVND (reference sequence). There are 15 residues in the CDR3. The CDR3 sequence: CASRLGNREIYGYTF. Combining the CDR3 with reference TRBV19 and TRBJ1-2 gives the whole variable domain DGGITQSPKYLFRKEGQNVTLSCEQNLNHDAMYWYRQDPGQGLRLIYYSQIVNDFQKGDIAEGYSVSREKKESFPLTVTSAQKNPTAFYLCASRLGNREIYGYTFGSGTRLTVV.

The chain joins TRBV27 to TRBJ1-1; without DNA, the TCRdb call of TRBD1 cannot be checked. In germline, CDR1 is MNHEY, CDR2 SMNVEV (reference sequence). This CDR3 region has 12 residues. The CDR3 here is CASSPTGEGAFF.

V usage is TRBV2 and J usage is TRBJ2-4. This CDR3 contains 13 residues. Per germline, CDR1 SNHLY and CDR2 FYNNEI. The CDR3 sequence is CASSEKGGNIQYF.

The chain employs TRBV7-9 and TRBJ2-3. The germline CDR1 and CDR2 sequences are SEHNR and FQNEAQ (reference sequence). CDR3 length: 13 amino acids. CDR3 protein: CASGDALAGTQYF.

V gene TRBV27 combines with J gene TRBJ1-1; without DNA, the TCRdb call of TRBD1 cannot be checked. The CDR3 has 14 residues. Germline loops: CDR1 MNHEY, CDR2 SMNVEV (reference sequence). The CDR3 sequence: CASSYGTEWTEAFF.

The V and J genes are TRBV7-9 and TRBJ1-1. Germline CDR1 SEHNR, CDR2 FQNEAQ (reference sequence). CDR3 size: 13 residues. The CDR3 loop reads CASTTDLWTEAFF.

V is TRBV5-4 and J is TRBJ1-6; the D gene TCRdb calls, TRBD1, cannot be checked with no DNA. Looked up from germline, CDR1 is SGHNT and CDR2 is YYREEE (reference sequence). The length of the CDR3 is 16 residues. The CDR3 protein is CASSTWGQGYNSPLHF. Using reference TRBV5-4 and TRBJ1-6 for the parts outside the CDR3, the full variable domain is ETGVTQSPTHLIKTRGQQVTLRCSSQSGHNTVSWYQQALGQGPQFIFQYYREEENGRGNFPPRFSGLQFPNYSSELNVNALELDDSALYLCASSTWGQGYNSPLHFGNGTRLTVT.

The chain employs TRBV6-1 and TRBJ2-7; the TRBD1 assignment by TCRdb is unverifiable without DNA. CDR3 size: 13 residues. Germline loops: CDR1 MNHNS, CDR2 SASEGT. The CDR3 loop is CASSSDIPNEQYF.

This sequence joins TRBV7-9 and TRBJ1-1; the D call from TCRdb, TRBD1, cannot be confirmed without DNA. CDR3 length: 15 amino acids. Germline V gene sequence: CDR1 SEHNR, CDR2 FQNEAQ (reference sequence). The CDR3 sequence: CASRFPDGRNTEAFF.

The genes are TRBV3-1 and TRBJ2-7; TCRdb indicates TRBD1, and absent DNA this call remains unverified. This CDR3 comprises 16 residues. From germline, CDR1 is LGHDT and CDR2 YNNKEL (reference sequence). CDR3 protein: CASSQGYGTGDHEQYF.

CDR3 sequence reads: CSVVFPWTSGDLSYNEQFF. The gene calls are TRBV29-1 and TRBJ2-1; TCRdb's D call of TRBD2 is untestable without DNA. From germline, CDR1 is SQVTM and CDR2 ANQGSEA. The CDR3 is 19 amino acids.

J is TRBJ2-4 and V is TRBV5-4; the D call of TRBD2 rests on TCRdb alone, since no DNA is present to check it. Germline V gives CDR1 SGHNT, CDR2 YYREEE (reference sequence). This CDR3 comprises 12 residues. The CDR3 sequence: CASIGPSGVPYF.

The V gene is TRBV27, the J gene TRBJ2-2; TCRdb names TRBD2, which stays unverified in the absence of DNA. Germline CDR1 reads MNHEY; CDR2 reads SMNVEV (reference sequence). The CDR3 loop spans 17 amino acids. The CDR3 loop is CASSLSTGSLNTGELFF.

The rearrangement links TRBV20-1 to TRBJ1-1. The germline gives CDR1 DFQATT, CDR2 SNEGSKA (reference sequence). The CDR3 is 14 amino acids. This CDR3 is CSVEVQEMNTEAFF.

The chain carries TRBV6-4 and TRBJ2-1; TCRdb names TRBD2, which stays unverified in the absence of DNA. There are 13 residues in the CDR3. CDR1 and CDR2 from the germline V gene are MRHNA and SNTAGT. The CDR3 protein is CASSQTSANEQFF.

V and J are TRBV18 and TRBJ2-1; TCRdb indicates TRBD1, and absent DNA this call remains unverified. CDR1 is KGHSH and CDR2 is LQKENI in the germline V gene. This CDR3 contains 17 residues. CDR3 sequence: CASSPPTGATGYNEQFF. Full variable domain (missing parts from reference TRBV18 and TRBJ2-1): NAGVMQNPRHLVRRRGQEARLRCSPMKGHSHVYWYRQLPEEGLKFMVYLQKENIIDESGMPKERFSAEFPKEGPSILRIQQVVRGDSAAYFCASSPPTGATGYNEQFFGPGTRLTVL.

CDR3 residues: CASVRGRGAAGNTIYF. J is TRBJ1-3 and V is TRBV3-1; checking the TCRdb D call of TRBD1 is not possible without DNA. CDR1 is LGHDT, CDR2 YNNKEL, per germline (reference sequence). The CDR3 sequence is 16 residues long.

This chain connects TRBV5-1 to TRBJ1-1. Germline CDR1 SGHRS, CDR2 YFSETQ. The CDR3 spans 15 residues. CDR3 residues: CASSVVVDTNTEAFF. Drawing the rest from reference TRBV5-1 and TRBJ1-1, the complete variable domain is KAGVTQTPRYLIKTRGQQVTLSCSPISGHRSVSWYQQTPGQGLQFLFEYFSETQRNKGNFPGRFSGRQFSNSRSEMNVSTLELGDSALYLCASSVVVDTNTEAFFGQGTRLTVV.

The CDR3 loop is CASSYAYTGELFF. The chain carries TRBV6-2 or TRBV6-3 and TRBJ2-2. The germline V gene encodes CDR1 MNHEY and CDR2 SVGEGT. The CDR3 spans 13 residues.

Here the CDR3 reads CASSYGRANEAFF. The chain joins TRBV6-5 to TRBJ1-1. This CDR3 spans 13 amino acids. CDR1 is MNHEY, CDR2 SVGAGI, per germline.

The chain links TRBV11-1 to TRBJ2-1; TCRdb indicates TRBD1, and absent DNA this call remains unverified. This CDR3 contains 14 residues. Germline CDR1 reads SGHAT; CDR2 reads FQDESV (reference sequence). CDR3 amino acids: CASSFRTGYYEQFF.

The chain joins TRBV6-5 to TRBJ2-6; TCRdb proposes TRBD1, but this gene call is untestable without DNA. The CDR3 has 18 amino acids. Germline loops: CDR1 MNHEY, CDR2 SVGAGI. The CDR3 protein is CASSYSRTGTFGANVLTF.